The 7 T cell receptor beta chains below all came from one sample that was sequenced in a study of regulatory T cells in long-lasting Graves disease. Regarding time point: newly diagnosed GD, antithyroid drugs for less than 3 months. Isolated PBMC RNA provided the starting material for the TCR library. According to the study, TCR beta libraries were built with iRepertoire HTBI primers and CDR3-region Arm-PCR. TCRdb reprocessed the multiplex PCR reads via MiXCR and lists one record per CDR3 protein. The sample includes about 470,000 distinct CDR3 sequences, 15% to 20% seen only once; the top ten take over 9%. A further study also used this sample, focusing on T cells in Graves' hyperthyroidism and ophthalmopathy.

Sequenced here: peripheral blood mononuclear cells (PBMCs), sampled at new diagnosis, from a patient treated with antithyroid drugs. The receptor source for this set is a middle-aged man with Graves disease.

This clonotype was seen more than once but under ten times. This sequence joins TRBV27 and TRBJ2-3, with 11 bases lining up with TRBD2. V shed 5 bases and J 3 bases; nucleotides not matched to a gene: 7. Germline CDR1 is MNHEY and CDR2 is SMNVEV (reference sequence). The length of the CDR3 is 16 residues. The CDR3 region is CASSNTSGSLTDTQYF. Here the CDR3 DNA reads TGTGCCAGCAGTAACACTAGCGGGAGTTTGACAGATACGCAGTATTTT.

This clonotype was detected ten times or more. The chain couples TRBV24-1 to TRBJ2-7; no clear D. This CDR3 region has 14 residues. The germline CDR1 and CDR2 sequences are KGHDR and SFDVKD. The V gene lost 3 bases and the J gene lost 6 bases, with 14 bases spanning the gap. CDR3 coding DNA: TGTGCCACCAGTGATCCCGCGGCGTCCCCCGAGCAGTACTTC. This sequence encodes CATSDPAASPEQYF.

This clonotype was observed many times. The chain links TRBV7-2 to TRBJ2-7; the D gene is possibly TRBD2 (6 bases). The germline V gene encodes CDR1 SGHTA and CDR2 FQGNSA. V was shortened by 2 bases and J by 4 bases, with 18 bases between the two germline ends. This CDR3 spans 16 amino acids. CDR3 region: CASSLNAGPEIYEQYF. The CDR3 nucleotides are TGTGCCAGCAGCTTAAATGCGGGACCCGAAATATACGAGCAGTACTTC. Looking up the rest from reference TRBV7-2 and TRBJ2-7 gives the full variable domain: GAGVSQSPSNKVTEKGKDVELRCDPISGHTALYWYRQSLGQGLEFLIYFQGNSAPDKSGLPSDRFSAERTGGSVSTLTIQRTQQEDSAVYLCASSLNAGPEIYEQYFGPGTRLTVT.

This clonotype was detected many times. The chain uses TRBV6-1 and TRBJ2-1; 10 bases line up with TRBD2. J lost 5 bases, V lost 6 bases, and 7 bases had no gene match. This CDR3 has 15 amino acids. CDR1 and CDR2 from the germline V gene are MNHNS and SASEGT. The CDR3 DNA reads TGTGCCAGCAGACATCTAGCGGGAGTCGACAATGAGCAGTTCTTC. Its protein product is CASRHLAGVDNEQFF.

The gene calls are TRBV7-3 and TRBJ1-6; D remains unclear. This CDR3 has 13 amino acids. V lost 5 bases and J 7 bases, leaving 9 bases between the germline ends. Germline lookup yields CDR1 SGHTA and CDR2 FQGTGA. In DNA, the CDR3 is TGTGCCAGCAGCACCGCCAGGAATTCACCCCTCCACTTT. Translated, it gives CASSTARNSPLHF.

The chain combines TRBV6-2 or TRBV6-3 with TRBJ1-6, with 7 bases fitting TRBD1. This CDR3 spans 17 amino acids. Losses at the gene ends were 6 bases for V and 0 bases for J; bases not matched to a gene: 8. Germline lookup yields CDR1 MNHEY and CDR2 SVGEGT. The CDR3 spells CASSSGTASSYNSPLHF. The CDR3 region has the DNA TGTGCCAGCAGCAGCGGGACAGCGAGCTCCTATAATTCACCCCTCCACTTT.

This clonotype was observed at least ten times. The genes are TRBV5-1 and TRBJ1-5; unclear D gene. Trimming took 0 bases from V and 9 from J, leaving 7 bases between them. Germline values: CDR1 SGHRS, CDR2 YFSETQ. The CDR3 is made up of 12 amino acids. CDR3: CASSLEAPPQHF. In DNA, the CDR3 is TGCGCCAGCAGCTTGGAGGCCCCGCCCCAGCATTTT.